This record covers a single T cell receptor beta chain. This clone was recorded a few times. The antigen it recognizes is unknown. No much larger clone exists at a distance of one base, and base qualities are not known. TCRbeta CDR3 regions were amplified from genomic DNA by means of the immunoSEQ Assay, a bias-controlled multiplex PCR. The paper's data handling went like this. Nucleated cell counts per sample were estimated from amplification of reference gene primers within the assay. To quantify the absolute abundance of each unique TCRbeta CDR3 rearrangement, sequence reads were collapsed and filtered. For each sample, productive Simpson clonality was calculated as the square root of Simpson's diversity index across productive rearrangements. The immuneACCESS repertoire file appears here via TCRdb, limited to in-frame rearrangements. These files lack a portion of the clones; in checked studies, under half of the deficit traces to unresolved V genes, and the cause of the others is not known. The V and J calls and clone size are taken from that table; D and trimming were inferred from the DNA. The sample table records some 38,000 clones; roughly nine tenths of these occur just once. Clones ranked in the top ten supply approximately 14% of the sample.

The entry originates in a study of blood T cell repertoires in COVID-19 (dated by TCRdb to the early 2020s). Study-wide context: The collaborator samples originated in the United States, Italy and Spain and spanned the acute and convalescent phases of COVID-19. Where available, HLA class I and class II types were obtained from metadata supplied by the sample provider rather than from assay-based typing. A freely available public database, intended as a resource for researchers studying the immune response to SARS-CoV-2, is where the repertoires were released. Sample metadata almost always included a de-identified subject ID, COVID-19 status, age in years and sex. The dataset comprised deeply sampled blood TCRbeta repertoires from subjects exposed to, actively infected with, or recovered from COVID-19. The material from the prospective study consisted of cDNA or gDNA derived from T cells, B-cell-depleted T cells, or PBMCs. Samples came from the ongoing ImmuneRACE study (first 160 participants) plus 1,254 subjects from 6 global collaborators.

What the authors observed across the whole study: The quantity of clinical and demographic metadata differed by source and by participant and was supplied without curation.

Whole blood was collected in K2EDTA tubes by collaborating institutions according to the institutions' own protocols. For TCRbeta analysis, collaborator samples were shipped as frozen whole blood, as isolated PBMCs, or as DNA extracted from either sample type. The TCR was taken from a woman under 40 in a cohort sampled during active COVID-19. The specimen sequenced was peripheral blood.

This receptor has the CDR3 CASSLAGGPLEQFF. In nucleotides, the sequence is TGTGCCAGCAGCTTAGCGGGAGGCCCGCTTGAGCAGTTCTTC. In this chain, TRBV7-3 is recombined with TRBJ2-1; 8 bases in between match TRBD2. At the junction V is shortened by 2 bases and J by 9 bases; bases outside the gene matches: 6. Via the germline V gene, CDR1 is SGHTA and CDR2 FQGTGA. The CDR3 contains 14 residues, cysteine and phenylalanine counted. CDR3 DNA only is kept here, 42 bases in frame from base 1.